This T cell receptor (beta chain) derives from a study of cytomegalovirus exposure and HLA in healthy donors. This clone was counted once. Its antigen remains unidentified. Findings and limits, study-wide: Within an earlier analysis, most TCR beta V segments proved productive either about 90% or about 30% of the time. Reportedly, fewer N-insertions than the approximately 680-donor mean appeared in an Asian-associated ancestry cluster in a later analysis. Evidence from a later analysis indicated that most CMV-associated TCR beta chains looked HLA-restricted. Rarity marked most TCR sequences, yet some public TCRs occurred in many donors.

Germline assignment: CDR1 SEHNR and CDR2 FQNEAQ (reference sequence). The V and J ends lost 5 bases and 9 bases, in that order; junction bases with no gene match: 8. This CDR3 region has 14 residues. Vbeta (60) and Jbeta (13) primers were used in the PCR. Clones were read by immunoSEQ multiplex PCR, and TCRdb kept only the in-frame ones, dropping some. The sample carries around 99,000 clones, about 63% recorded once. The specimen was PBMCs. The TCR originated in a woman younger than 45 in good health and CMV-seronegative. The chain employs TRBV7-9 and TRBJ2-7; 12 bases fit TRBD1. For the CDR3, the DNA is TGTGCCAGCAGCCAGAAAGGGACAGGGGGCAGGCAGTACTTC. It yields the protein CASSQKGTGGRQYF.